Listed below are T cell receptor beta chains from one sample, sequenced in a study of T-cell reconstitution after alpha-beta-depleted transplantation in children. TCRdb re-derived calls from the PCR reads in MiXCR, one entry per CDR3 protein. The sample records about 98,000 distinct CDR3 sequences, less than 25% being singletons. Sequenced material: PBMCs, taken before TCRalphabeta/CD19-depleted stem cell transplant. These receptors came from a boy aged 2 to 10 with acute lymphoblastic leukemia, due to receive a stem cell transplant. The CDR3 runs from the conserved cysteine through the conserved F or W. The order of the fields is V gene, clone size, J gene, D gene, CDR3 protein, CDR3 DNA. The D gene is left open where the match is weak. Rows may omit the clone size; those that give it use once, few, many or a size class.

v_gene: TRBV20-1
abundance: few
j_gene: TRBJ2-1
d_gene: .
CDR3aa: CSRRHRDEQFF
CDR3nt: TGCAGTAGACGTCACAGGGATGAGCAGTTCTTC

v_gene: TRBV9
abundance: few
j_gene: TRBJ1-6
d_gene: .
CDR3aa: CASSAQTVGNSPLHF
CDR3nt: TGTGCCAGCAGCGCCCAGACAGTGGGAAATTCACCCCTCCACTTT

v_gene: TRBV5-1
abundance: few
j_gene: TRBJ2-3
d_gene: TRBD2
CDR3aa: CASSFGGLLADSTDTQYF
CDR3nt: TGCGCCAGCAGCTTCGGGGGCCTACTAGCGGATAGCACAGATACGCAGTATTTT

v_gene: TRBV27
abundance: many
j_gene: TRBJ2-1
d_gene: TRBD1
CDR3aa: CASSPGTGSNEQFF
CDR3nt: TGTGCCAGCAGTCCCGGGACAGGGAGTAATGAGCAGTTCTTC

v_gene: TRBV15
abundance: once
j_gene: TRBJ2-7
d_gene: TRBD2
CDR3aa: CATSRGGVKEYEQYF
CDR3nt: TGTGCCACCAGCAGGGGAGGGGTAAAGGAATACGAGCAGTACTTC

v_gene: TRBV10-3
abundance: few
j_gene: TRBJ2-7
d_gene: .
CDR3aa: CAISGTRDGYEQYF
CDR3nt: TGTGCCATCAGTGGGACCAGGGATGGCTACGAGCAGTACTTC

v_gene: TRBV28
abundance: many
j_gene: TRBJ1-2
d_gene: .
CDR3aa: CASSLTDGYGYTF
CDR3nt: TGTGCCAGCAGTTTAACCGACGGGTATGGCTACACCTTC

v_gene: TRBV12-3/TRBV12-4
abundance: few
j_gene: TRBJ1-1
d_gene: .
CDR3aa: CASSLGIGITEAFF
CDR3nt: TGTGCCAGCAGTTTAGGTATAGGGATCACTGAAGCTTTCTTT

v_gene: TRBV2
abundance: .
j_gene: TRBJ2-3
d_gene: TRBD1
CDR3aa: CASRVGQGANTDTQYF
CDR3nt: TGTGCCAGCAGAGTAGGACAGGGCGCTAACACAGATACGCAGTATTTT

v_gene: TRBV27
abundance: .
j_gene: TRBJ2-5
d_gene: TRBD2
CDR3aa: CASSNRASGYQETQYF
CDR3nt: TGTGCCAGCTCAAACCGGGCTAGCGGATACCAAGAGACCCAGTACTTC

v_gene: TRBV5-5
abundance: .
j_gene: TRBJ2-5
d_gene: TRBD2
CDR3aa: CASSLELASGETQYF
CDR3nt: TGTGCCAGCAGCTTGGAATTGGCTAGCGGGGAGACCCAGTACTTC

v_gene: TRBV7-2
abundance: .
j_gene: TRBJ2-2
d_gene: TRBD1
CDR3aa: CASSRDRVVTGELFF
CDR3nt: TGTGCCAGCAGCCGGGACAGGGTTGTAACCGGGGAGCTGTTTTTT

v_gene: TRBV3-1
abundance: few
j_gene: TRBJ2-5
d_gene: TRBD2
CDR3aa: CASSQRTSGGRVQETQYF
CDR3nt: TGTGCCAGCAGCCAGAGGACTAGCGGAGGGCGGGTCCAAGAGACCCAGTACTTC

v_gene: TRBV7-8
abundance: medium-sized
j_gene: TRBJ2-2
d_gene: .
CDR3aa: CASSQKGGADTGELFF
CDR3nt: TGTGCCAGCAGCCAAAAAGGGGGGGCGGACACCGGGGAGCTGTTTTTT

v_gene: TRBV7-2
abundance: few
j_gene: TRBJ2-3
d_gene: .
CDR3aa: CASSRARATRTDTQYF
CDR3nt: TGTGCCAGCAGCCGGGCTCGGGCGACTCGGACAGATACGCAGTATTTT

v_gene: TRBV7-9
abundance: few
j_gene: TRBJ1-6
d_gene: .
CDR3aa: CASSLSGRASSPLHF
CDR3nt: TGTGCCAGCAGCTTATCTGGCAGGGCGAGTTCACCCCTCCACTTT

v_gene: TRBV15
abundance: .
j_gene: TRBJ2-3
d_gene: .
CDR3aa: CATSRDDREIADTQYF
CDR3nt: TGTGCCACCAGCAGAGATGATCGGGAGATCGCAGATACGCAGTATTTT

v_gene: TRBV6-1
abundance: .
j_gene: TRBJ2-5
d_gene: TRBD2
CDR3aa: CASRELAGETQYF
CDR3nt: TGTGCCAGCAGAGAACTAGCGGGAGAGACCCAGTACTTC

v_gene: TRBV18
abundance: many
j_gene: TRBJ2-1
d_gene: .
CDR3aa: CASSLSLNEQFF
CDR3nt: TGTGCCAGCTCACTCTCCCTAAATGAGCAGTTCTTC

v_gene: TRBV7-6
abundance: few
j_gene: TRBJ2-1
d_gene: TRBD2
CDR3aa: CASSLVASGRVDNEQFF
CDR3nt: TGTGCCAGCAGCTTAGTGGCAAGCGGGAGAGTGGACAATGAGCAGTTCTTC

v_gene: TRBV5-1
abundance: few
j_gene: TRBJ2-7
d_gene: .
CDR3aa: CASSLTVAEAYEQYF
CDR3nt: TGCGCCAGCAGCTTGACGGTGGCAGAGGCCTACGAGCAGTACTTC

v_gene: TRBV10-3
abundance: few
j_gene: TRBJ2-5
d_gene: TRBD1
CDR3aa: CATLDRGGETQYF
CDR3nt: TGTGCCACGTTAGACAGGGGTGGGGAGACCCAGTACTTC

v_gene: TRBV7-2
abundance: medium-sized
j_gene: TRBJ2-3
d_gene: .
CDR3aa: CASSPPLGGGSTDTQYF
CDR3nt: TGTGCCAGCAGCCCCCCCCTCGGCGGAGGTAGCACAGATACGCAGTATTTT

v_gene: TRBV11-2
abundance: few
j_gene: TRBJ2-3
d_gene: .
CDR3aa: CASSHGRGRSTDTQYF
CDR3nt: TGTGCCAGCAGTCATGGTCGGGGGAGAAGCACAGATACGCAGTATTTT

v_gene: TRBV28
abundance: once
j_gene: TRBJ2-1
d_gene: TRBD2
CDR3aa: CASSFGLAAVVEQFF
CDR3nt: TGTGCCAGCAGTTTCGGGCTAGCGGCAGTAGTCGAGCAGTTCTTC